This is a list of T cell receptor beta chains from one sample in a study of cytomegalovirus exposure and HLA in healthy donors. Some clones are missing from TCRdb's copy, which holds only in-frame ones; the method was immunoSEQ multiplex PCR. Among about 150,000 clones listed, 80% were seen once. Sequences were obtained from PBMCs. Receptors were obtained from a man aged 30-40 years in good health and CMV-seropositive. Each CDR3 is given with its conserved first and last residue. The order of the fields is J gene, D gene, V gene, clone size, CDR3 protein, CDR3 DNA. D genes are given only for firm matches. Size is omitted from some rows. Given values are once, few, many or a class for expanded clones.

>TRBJ1-5|.|TRBV2|few
CASSERWGREGNQPQHF
TGTGCCAGCAGTGAAAGATGGGGGCGCGAGGGCAATCAGCCCCAGCATTTT
>TRBJ2-4|TRBD1|TRBV7-9|.
CASSSTGEAKNIQYF
TGTGCCAGCAGCTCAACAGGGGAAGCCAAAAACATTCAGTACTTC
>TRBJ2-2|TRBD2|TRBV7-9|once
CASTRSGSGNTGELFF
TGTGCCAGCACCCGCAGCGGGAGCGGGAACACCGGGGAGCTGTTTTTT
>TRBJ1-6|TRBD1|TRBV30|.
CAWRRTGSSNSPLHF
TGTGCCTGGAGACGGACAGGGAGTAGTAATTCACCCCTCCACTTT
>TRBJ1-1|.|TRBV2|.
CASSEDQGAAFF
TGTGCCAGCAGTGAAGATCAGGGTGCAGCTTTCTTT
>TRBJ2-7|TRBD1|TRBV6-6|.
CASSLGQVKGYEQYF
TGTGCCAGCAGCTTGGGACAGGTGAAGGGGTACGAGCAGTACTTC
>TRBJ1-5|.|TRBV6-5|.
CASSLTEDQPQHF
TGTGCCAGCAGCTTGACGGAGGATCAGCCCCAGCATTTT
>TRBJ2-5|TRBD2|TRBV9|.
CASSDPNTSGLMEETQYF
TGTGCCAGCAGTGACCCAAATACTAGCGGGCTCATGGAGGAGACCCAGTACTTC
>TRBJ2-1|.|TRBV6-5|.
CASSYVDEQFF
TGTGCCAGCAGTTACGTCGATGAGCAGTTCTTC
>TRBJ2-2|TRBD2|TRBV29-1|.
CSAREERSGELFF
TGCAGCGCTCGGGAGGAGAGATCCGGGGAGCTGTTTTTT
>TRBJ2-7|TRBD1|TRBV19|.
CASSLGTGGAESYEQYF
TGTGCCAGTAGTCTCGGGACAGGGGGCGCCGAATCTTACGAGCAGTACTTC
>TRBJ1-2|.|TRBV10-3|.
CAISGPERGGYGYTF
TGTGCCATCAGTGGGCCTGAGAGGGGAGGTTATGGCTACACCTTC
>TRBJ2-3|TRBD1|TRBV7-2|.
CASSPAQGGTDTQYF
TGTGCCAGCAGCCCAGCACAGGGGGGCACAGATACGCAGTATTTT
>TRBJ1-4|TRBD1|TRBV19|.
CASTGDSNEKLFF
TGTGCCAGTACCGGGGACAGTAATGAAAAACTGTTTTTT
>TRBJ2-1|.|TRBV19|.
CASSRRGPQNNEQFF
TGTGCCAGTAGTCGTCGGGGTCCCCAGAACAATGAGCAGTTCTTC
>TRBJ2-5|TRBD1|TRBV19|.
CASSIRRTGVETQYF
TGTGCCAGTAGTATACGTCGGACAGGGGTGGAGACCCAGTACTTC